A single sample is the source of the 18 T cell receptor beta chains below, sequenced in a study of cytomegalovirus exposure and HLA in healthy donors. Both 60 Vbeta primers and 13 Jbeta primers went into the PCR. Repertoires were generated with immunoSEQ multiplex PCR, while TCRdb's copy carries only in-frame clones and drops some. This table has around 100,000 clones, roughly 66% appearing once. What was sequenced was PBMCs. These receptors all come from a woman aged 30 to 39 in good health and CMV-seronegative.

This clone was observed once. The chain combines TRBV30 with TRBJ1-2, with D possibly matching TRBD1 (6 bases). V was pared by 4 bases and J by 4 bases, with 13 bases between. The CDR3 has 13 residues. Germline CDR1 and CDR2: GTSNPN and SVGIG (reference sequence). CDR3 loop: CAWTLGQTYGYTF. CDR3 bases: TGTGCCTGGACCCTCGGACAGACCTATGGCTACACCTTC.

In this sample, this clone turned up once. V usage is TRBV28 and J usage is TRBJ1-5; D possibly corresponds to TRBD1 (6 bases). This CDR3 contains 15 residues. Germline CDR1 is MDHEN and CDR2 is SYDVKM. Trimming shortened V by 7 bases and J by 2 bases, and 15 bases separated the two germline ends. The CDR3 here is CASTSTGSGNQPQHF. The CDR3 DNA follows: TGTGCCAGCACCAGCACAGGGTCGGGCAATCAGCCCCAGCATTTT.

The count of this clone is one. The chain combines TRBV5-4 with TRBJ2-3; D not resolved. The CDR3 has 15 amino acids. Germline V lookup: CDR1 SGHNT, CDR2 YYREEE (reference sequence). The V and J ends lost 1 base and 1 base respectively, with 10 bases between them. In nucleotides, the CDR3 is TGTGCCAGCAGCTTGCGCACCCGGGGCACAGATACGCAGTATTTT. Translated, it gives CASSLRTRGTDTQYF.

J is TRBJ1-1 and V is TRBV5-4; D is possibly TRBD1 (6 bases). This CDR3 comprises 15 residues. The V end was cut by 3 bases, the J end by 0 bases, with 12 bases between. Germline V gene data show CDR1 as SGHNT and CDR2 as YYREEE (reference sequence). In DNA, the CDR3 is TGTGCCAGCAGCTCCCAACCAGGGGTGAACACTGAAGCTTTCTTT. This encodes CASSSQPGVNTEAFF.

V gene TRBV28 combines with J gene TRBJ1-5; TRBD1 matches at 7 bases. The germline V gene has CDR1 MDHEN and CDR2 SYDVKM. V was clipped by 4 bases and J by 5 bases; unmatched bases: 5. The CDR3 spans 14 residues. The CDR3 loop is CASSYRQGYQPQHF. CDR3 nucleotide sequence: TGTGCCAGCAGTTACCGACAGGGCTATCAGCCCCAGCATTTT.

The chain carries TRBV27 and TRBJ2-3, with 8 positions matching TRBD1. The J segment lost 6 bases and the V segment lost 3 bases, leaving 8 bases of the junction unmatched. Per the germline V gene, CDR1 is MNHEY and CDR2 is SMNVEV (reference sequence). This CDR3 region has 15 residues. The CDR3 DNA follows: TGTGCCAGCAGTTTCCTTTCTACAGGGGGGGATACGCAGTATTTT. This sequence encodes CASSFLSTGGDTQYF.

This chain joins TRBV28 and TRBJ1-5, with D perhaps matching TRBD1 (6 bases). The CDR3 is made up of 15 amino acids. The germline V and J ends were trimmed by 4 bases and 7 bases, with 17 bases remaining between them. Germline V gene lookup returns CDR1 MDHEN and CDR2 SYDVKM. The CDR3 here is CASSSGTLVVQPQHF. DNA of the CDR3: TGTGCCAGCAGTTCCGGGACACTGGTCGTCCAGCCCCAGCATTTT.

The chain recombines TRBV6-1 with TRBJ2-7, with D maybe TRBD1 (5 bases). The CDR3 extends over 13 amino acids. Germline lookup yields CDR1 MNHNS and CDR2 SASEGT. Trimming pared 3 bases from V and 5 bases from J, leaving 11 bases between. The CDR3 DNA reads TGTGCCAGCAGTGATCAGGGTTTCGACGAGCAGTACTTC. It translates to CASSDQGFDEQYF.

This clone was seen just once. The V and J genes are TRBV18 and TRBJ1-1; D not certain. This CDR3 has 15 amino acids. V shed 4 bases and J shed 4 bases, with 16 bases lying between them. Germline values: CDR1 KGHSH, CDR2 LQKENI. This CDR3 is CASSLAQYPGTEAFF. Here the CDR3 DNA reads TGTGCCAGCTCACTAGCCCAATACCCTGGCACTGAAGCTTTCTTT.

This sequence joins TRBV28 and TRBJ2-7; 8 nucleotides line up with TRBD2. This CDR3 is built from 15 residues. The V segment lost 6 bases and the J segment 6 bases; nucleotides outside the gene matches: 13. Germline V gene sequence: CDR1 MDHEN, CDR2 SYDVKM. In nucleotides, the CDR3 is TGTGCCAGCAGGGCCTTTGGAGCGGGAGAACTCGAGCAGTACTTC. This translates into CASRAFGAGELEQYF.

The CDR3 bases are TGTGCCTGGAGGTTAGCTTACTATGGCTACACCTTC. Its translation: CAWRLAYYGYTF. The chain carries TRBV30 and TRBJ1-2; D unclear. In germline, CDR1 is GTSNPN, CDR2 SVGIG (reference sequence). This CDR3 is 12 amino acids long. V was pared by 3 bases and J by 3 bases, with 8 bases between. The complete variable domain, with remaining parts taken from reference TRBV30 and TRBJ1-2, reads SQTIHQWPATLVQPVGSPLSLECTVEGTSNPNLYWYRQAAGRGLQLLFYSVGIGQISSEVPQNLSASRPQDRQFILSSKKLLLSDSGFYLCAWRLAYYGYTFGSGTRLTVV.

This chain connects TRBV6-5 to TRBJ1-5; perhaps TRBD1 as D (5 bases). Trimming shortened V by 6 bases and J by 3 bases, and 9 bases separated the two germline ends. Germline values: CDR1 MNHEY, CDR2 SVGAGI. The CDR3 runs 13 residues. The CDR3 bases are TGTGCCAGCAGCCCGACAGTCAATCAGCCCCAGCATTTT. This encodes CASSPTVNQPQHF.

CDR3: CAWSVMGTGNTEAFF. The CDR3 DNA reads TGTGCCTGGAGTGTAATGGGGACAGGGAACACTGAAGCTTTCTTT. This chain joins TRBV30 and TRBJ1-1, with 8 bases that match TRBD1. There are 15 residues in the CDR3. Trimming at V came to 0 bases and at J to 1 base, leaving 4 bases not matched to a gene. The germline V gene has CDR1 GTSNPN and CDR2 SVGIG (reference sequence).

The rearrangement joins TRBV9 to TRBJ2-5; weak D call: TRBD2 (6 bases). The CDR3 spans 17 residues. Trimming shortened V by 3 bases and J by 5 bases, and 23 bases separated the two germline ends. In germline, CDR1 is SGDLS, CDR2 YYNGEE. The DNA for the CDR3 is TGTGCCAGCAGCGCGCTAATCCGGGAGAACAGCGAGGAGACCCAGTACTTC. Translation: CASSALIRENSEETQYF.

The chain uses TRBV18 and TRBJ1-1; 7 positions agree with TRBD1. V shed 0 bases, J shed 1 base, and the junction held 2 bases outside the gene matches. The germline CDR1 and CDR2 sequences are KGHSH and LQKENI. The CDR3 spans 15 residues. CDR3 DNA sequence: TGTGCCAGCTCACCACCGGGACAGACGAACACTGAAGCTTTCTTT. Amino acid sequence: CASSPPGQTNTEAFF.

The chain is built from TRBV4-1 and TRBJ2-7, with D perhaps TRBD2 (6 bases). Between the trimmed V and J ends, which lost 3 bases and 2 bases, there was a span of 11 bases. The CDR3 totals 14 residues. Germline CDR1 is MGHRA and CDR2 is YSYEKL. This chain's CDR3 is CASSQRTGAYEQYF. The CDR3 DNA reads as TGCGCCAGCAGCCAGAGGACGGGGGCCTACGAGCAGTACTTC.

V gene TRBV5-8 combines with J gene TRBJ2-7; TRBD1 is a possible D gene (7 bases). Trimming took off 0 bases at V and 4 bases at J, with 14 bases between the two ends. The CDR3 has 15 residues. Germline-derived CDR1 and CDR2 are SGHTS and YDEGEE. The CDR3 loop reads CASSLVQGGRYEQYF. The CDR3 DNA is TGTGCCAGCAGCTTGGTTCAGGGGGGTAGGTACGAGCAGTACTTC. The full variable domain, with the rest looked up from reference TRBV5-8 and TRBJ2-7, is EAGVTQSPTHLIKTRGQQATLRCSPISGHTSVYWYQQALGLGLQFLLWYDEGEERNRGNFPPRFSGRQFPNYSSELNVNALELEDSALYLCASSLVQGGRYEQYFGPGTRLTVT.

The chain carries TRBV19 and TRBJ2-7; maybe TRBD2 (5 bases). Trimming left V 4 bases short and J 3 bases short, with 10 bases between. The V gene's germline CDR1 is LNHDA and CDR2 SQIVND (reference sequence). The CDR3 is made up of 13 amino acids. The DNA for the CDR3 is TGTGCCAGTAGTAGGGCGGGTCTCTACGAGCAGTACTTC. Amino acids: CASSRAGLYEQYF.